This TCR beta chain was found in a study of neoadjuvant anti-PD-1 for oral cavity cancer. Study at large: Before surgery, most patients got three to four biweekly 3 mg/kg nivolumab doses.

Trimming shortened V by 3 bases and J by 3 bases, and 12 bases separated the two germline ends. This CDR3 contains 14 residues. Germline loops: CDR1 KGHSH, CDR2 LQKENI. No culture or expansion preceded analysis of these blood cells. Six replicates per PBMC sample, mostly from around 460 ng of genomic DNA. The protocol was immunoSEQ multiplex PCR, while the TCRdb copy is restricted to in-frame clones and leaves out a portion. The data contain around 81,000 clones, less than 85% of them singletons. Source: PBMCs, taken before nivolumab (anti-PD-1) treatment. This receptor was obtained from a person aged 35-80 years with oral cavity squamous cell carcinoma. The chain recombines TRBV18 with TRBJ2-7; D may be TRBD2 (6 bases). The CDR3 sequence is CASSPGTSHYEQYF. DNA for the CDR3: TGTGCCAGCTCACCCGGAACTAGCCACTACGAGCAGTACTTC.